One and the same sample provided the 10 T cell receptor beta chains below, sequenced in a study of identical twins. MiXCR, applied by TCRdb to the 5' RACE reads, yields one record per CDR3 protein. The sample records about 530,000 distinct CDR3 sequences, 20% to 25% being singletons. This sample also belongs to another study, concerning yellow fever vaccine responses in identical twins.

Input material: CD4+ T cells sorted from blood. Source of these receptors: a woman aged 18 to 35 in good health.

This chain links TRBV5-1 with TRBJ1-4, with 8 bases identical to TRBD1. Trimming removed 6 bases from V and 7 bases from J; junction bases left unmatched: 11. The CDR3 totals 15 residues. Germline V gene sequence: CDR1 SGHRS, CDR2 YFSETQ. CDR3 nucleotides: TGCGCCAGCACCCTTCAGGGGACAGGACTTGAAAAACTGTTTTTT. This encodes CASTLQGTGLEKLFF. The variable domain in full, with the rest retrieved from reference TRBV5-1 and TRBJ1-4, is KAGVTQTPRYLIKTRGQQVTLSCSPISGHRSVSWYQQTPGQGLQFLFEYFSETQRNKGNFPGRFSGRQFSNSRSEMNVSTLELGDSALYLCASTLQGTGLEKLFFGSGTQLSVL.

This clonotype was seen more than once but under ten times. The chain recombines TRBV5-1 with TRBJ1-2; possibly TRBD1 for D (5 bases). Germline loops: CDR1 SGHRS, CDR2 YFSETQ. The CDR3 consists of 14 residues. Trimming stripped 4 bases from V and 4 bases from J, with 14 bases between. Here the CDR3 DNA reads TGCGCCAGCAGCCCGGTAGTCAGGGCCTATGGCTACACCTTC. Encoded protein: CASSPVVRAYGYTF.

The chain has TRBV20-1 and TRBJ2-7; 9 nucleotides agree with TRBD2. Trimming removed 8 bases from V and 2 bases from J; junction bases left unmatched: 4. The CDR3 totals 12 residues. CDR1 DFQATT and CDR2 SNEGSKA come from the germline V gene (reference sequence). For the CDR3, the DNA is TGCAGTCTTAGCGGGAGAGCCTACGAGCAGTACTTC. Translated, it gives CSLSGRAYEQYF.

Of note for this clonotype: One end of the junction is discordant with germline, which a read error may explain. The rearrangement uses TRBV4-1 and TRBJ2-3; D call uncertain. This CDR3 region has 15 residues. CDR1 and CDR2 (germline): MGHRA, YSYEKL. The CDR3, as DNA: TGCGCCAGCAGGCAAGATCTTGGCAGGCAGATAACGCAGTATTTT. Amino acid sequence: CASRQDLGRQITQYF.

The rearrangement uses TRBV12-5 and TRBJ2-5; D is undetermined. The germline gives CDR1 LGHNT, CDR2 FRNRAP. There are 12 residues in the CDR3. Trimming cost V 1 base and J 4 bases, with 4 bases left between them. In nucleotides, the CDR3 is TGTGCTAGTGGTTTGGACTTAGAGACCCAGTACTTC. Its protein is CASGLDLETQYF.

The chain links TRBV12-3 or TRBV12-4 to TRBJ2-5; D perhaps matches TRBD1 (6 bases). V lost 3 bases and J 3 bases, leaving 8 bases between the germline ends. The CDR3 is 13 residues long. The CDR3 loop is CASSFRQEETQYF. The CDR3 nucleotides read TGTGCCAGCAGTTTCCGACAGGAAGAGACCCAGTACTTC.

This clonotype occurred a few times. This rearrangement joins TRBV6-1 to TRBJ2-7; D ambiguous. The CDR3 runs to 14 residues. Trimming removed 2 bases from V and 4 bases from J, with 12 bases in between. In germline, CDR1 is MNHNS, CDR2 SASEGT. The CDR3 DNA is TGTGCCAGCAGTGAACACTTGGGCAGATACGAGCAGTACTTC. Translated: CASSEHLGRYEQYF.

The chain combines TRBV5-1 with TRBJ1-6, with a tentative D call TRBD1 (5 bases). Trimming pared 4 bases from V and 7 bases from J, leaving 15 bases between. This CDR3 has 15 amino acids. Germline lookup yields CDR1 SGHRS and CDR2 YFSETQ. DNA for the CDR3: TGCGCCAGCAGCCCTCGCGGGACGGGAAATTCACCCCTCCACTTT. Protein: CASSPRGTGNSPLHF.

This clonotype was seen only a few times. The V and J genes are TRBV28 and TRBJ2-2; D may be TRBD1 or TRBD2 (5 bases each). Germline V gene sequence: CDR1 MDHEN, CDR2 SYDVKM. The CDR3 is 16 amino acids. V lost 5 bases, J lost 6 bases, and 19 bases lay in between. The CDR3 nucleotides are TGTGCCAGCAGTCCGTGGTTCCCTGGGGGATCCGGGGAGCTGTTTTTT. Translation gives CASSPWFPGGSGELFF.

This clonotype was counted a few times. The chain joins TRBV9 to TRBJ1-1; TRBD1 might be the D (5 bases). V lost 2 bases and J lost 0, with 11 bases in between. The CDR3 is 15 amino acids. Looked up from germline, CDR1 is SGDLS and CDR2 is YYNGEE. The DNA for the CDR3 is TGTGCCAGCAGCGTCGCGGGGCAGATGAACACTGAAGCTTTCTTT. Its translation is CASSVAGQMNTEAFF.